These 17 T cell receptor beta chains were all obtained from the same sample, sequenced in a study of cytomegalovirus exposure and HLA in healthy donors. PCR used 60 Vbeta primers and 13 Jbeta primers. Clones were read by immunoSEQ multiplex PCR, and TCRdb kept only the in-frame ones, dropping some. This table holds a few hundred thousand clones, about three quarters found once. Input material: PBMCs. The receptor source for this set is a man between 40 and 49 years old in good health and CMV-seronegative.

The chain carries TRBV10-2 and TRBJ2-1; 9 bases align to TRBD1. The CDR3 is 15 amino acids. Germline V CDR1 and CDR2: WSHSY, SAAADI. V was clipped by 6 bases and J by 8 bases; unmatched bases: 11. CDR3 residues: CASRDRDRVVHEQFF. The CDR3 region has the DNA TGCGCCAGCAGGGACCGGGACAGGGTTGTTCATGAGCAGTTCTTC.

This chain links TRBV19 with TRBJ1-5; 8 bases line up with TRBD1. Losses at the gene ends were 2 bases for V and 7 bases for J; bases not matched to a gene: 7. The V gene's germline CDR1 is LNHDA and CDR2 SQIVND (reference sequence). The CDR3 is made up of 15 amino acids. As DNA, the CDR3 is TGTGCCAGTAGTATATCAGGACAGGGTATACAGCCCCAGCATTTT. Translated, it gives CASSISGQGIQPQHF.

The chain joins TRBV10-1 to TRBJ2-2; TRBD2 matches at 7 bases. V was clipped by 6 bases and J by 6 bases; unmatched bases: 7. Looked up from germline, CDR1 is WNHNN and CDR2 is SYGVQD (reference sequence). The CDR3 is made up of 14 amino acids. The chain's CDR3 is CASRPTLASGELFF. The CDR3 nucleotides read TGCGCCAGCAGACCCACACTAGCGTCCGGGGAGCTGTTTTTT.

The rearrangement links TRBV19 to TRBJ1-6; no reliable D call. The ends were cut back, 0 bases at V and 7 bases at J, with 13 bases in the middle. In germline, CDR1 is LNHDA, CDR2 SQIVND (reference sequence). The CDR3 contains 16 residues. CDR3 sequence (DNA): TGTGCCAGTAGTATAGATCGGAGAGGTAACAATTCACCCCTCCACTTT. It translates to CASSIDRRGNNSPLHF.

The rearrangement links TRBV11-2 to TRBJ1-1; no reliable D call. The V gene's germline CDR1 is SGHAT and CDR2 FQNNGV. Trimming cost V 7 bases and J 5 bases, with 20 bases left between them. The CDR3 is 15 residues long. Written as DNA, the CDR3 is TGTGCCAGCACCTCCCCCCACCTAGGCGGGACTGAAGCTTTCTTT. Amino acid sequence: CASTSPHLGGTEAFF.

In its sample, this clone was seen once. V is TRBV7-9 and J is TRBJ2-1, with a weak D call TRBD2 (5 bases). The V and J ends lost 0 bases and 1 base respectively, with 10 bases between them. The CDR3 contains 16 residues. CDR1 is SEHNR, CDR2 FQNEAQ, per germline (reference sequence). The CDR3 region has the DNA TGTGCCAGCAGCTTAGCGGTCGGGAAGTCCTACAATGAGCAGTTCTTC. Translation gives CASSLAVGKSYNEQFF.

The chain uses TRBV11-2 and TRBJ2-5; TRBD2 agrees at 7 bases. Germline CDR1 is SGHAT and CDR2 is FQNNGV. Trimming took 5 bases from V and 0 from J; bases not matched to a gene: 9. The CDR3 runs 16 residues. The CDR3 nucleotides read TGTGCCAGCAGCCATTGGGGGGGTAGAGACCAAGAGACCCAGTACTTC. This sequence encodes CASSHWGGRDQETQYF.

The chain employs TRBV2 and TRBJ1-2; D uncertain. The CDR3 has 15 amino acids. The germline V and J ends were trimmed by 7 bases and 0 bases, with 15 bases remaining between them. Germline CDR1 reads SNHLY; CDR2 reads FYNNEI. The CDR3 sequence is CASTMEDGSNYGYTF. The DNA of the CDR3 is TGTGCCAGCACAATGGAGGACGGGTCTAACTATGGCTACACCTTC.

The chain employs TRBV4-3 and TRBJ1-5; possible D gene TRBD1, 5 bases. Germline V gives CDR1 LGHNA, CDR2 YSLEER. Trimming cost V 0 bases and J 2 bases, with 14 bases left between them. There are 17 residues in the CDR3. The CDR3 DNA follows: TGCGCCAGCAGCCAAGATCTGGGGGGAGGGGGCAATCAGCCCCAGCATTTT. Translating it yields CASSQDLGGGGNQPQHF.

The chain joins TRBV7-8 to TRBJ2-2; the match to TRBD2 covers 10 bases. CDR1 is SGHVS, CDR2 FQNEAQ, per germline. The CDR3 consists of 16 residues. Unmatched junction bases numbered 4, after V lost 5 bases and J lost 1 base. The CDR3 reads CASSARTSGNTGELFF. Written as DNA, the CDR3 is TGTGCCAGCAGCGCCCGGACTAGCGGGAACACCGGGGAGCTGTTTTTT.

The chain has TRBV7-8 and TRBJ2-2; D gene unclear. The CDR3 covers 15 residues. Trimming took 2 bases from V and 4 from J, leaving 11 bases between them. The germline gives CDR1 SGHVS, CDR2 FQNEAQ. For the CDR3, the DNA is TGTGCCAGCAGCTTAAGAAGCGTAAGCACCGGGGAGCTGTTTTTT. Its protein is CASSLRSVSTGELFF.

V is TRBV5-6 and J is TRBJ2-6, with 9 nucleotides matching TRBD1. The germline gives CDR1 SGHDT, CDR2 YYEEEE. Trimming removed 4 bases from V and 0 bases from J; junction bases left unmatched: 8. This CDR3 region has 18 residues. The CDR3 here is CASSLPGQGLSGANVLTF. The CDR3 DNA reads TGTGCCAGCAGCCTACCGGGACAGGGCCTCTCTGGGGCCAACGTCCTGACTTTC. The full variable domain, rest sourced from reference TRBV5-6 and TRBJ2-6, is DAGVTQSPTHLIKTRGQQVTLRCSPKSGHDTVSWYQQALGQGPQFIFQYYEEEERQRGNFPDRFSGHQFPNYSSELNVNALLLGDSALYLCASSLPGQGLSGANVLTFGAGSRLTVL.

This clone was observed a handful of times. This sequence joins TRBV5-1 and TRBJ1-1; unclear D gene. The CDR3 extends over 13 amino acids. Trimming shortened V by 2 bases and J by 1 base, and 6 bases separated the two germline ends. CDR1 and CDR2 (germline): SGHRS, YFSETQ. CDR3 region: CASSFEGNTEAFF. CDR3 coding DNA: TGCGCCAGCAGCTTCGAGGGGAACACTGAAGCTTTCTTT.

This clone was counted between two and nine times. The same CDR3 arises from other DNA sequences in this sample as well. This chain connects TRBV9 to TRBJ2-3; the match to TRBD2 covers 7 bases. The ends lost 2 bases at V and 3 bases at J; junction bases unmatched: 0. The germline gives CDR1 SGDLS, CDR2 YYNGEE. There are 13 residues in the CDR3. DNA for the CDR3: TGTGCCAGCAGCGTGGGGGGGACAGATACGCAGTATTTT. It encodes CASSVGGTDTQYF.

V gene TRBV9 combines with J gene TRBJ2-2, with D perhaps TRBD2 (6 bases). V was shortened by 3 bases and J by 0 bases, with 9 bases between the two germline ends. The CDR3 runs to 15 residues. In germline, CDR1 is SGDLS, CDR2 YYNGEE. Here the CDR3 DNA reads TGTGCCAGCAGCGAGGGAGGAACGAACACCGGGGAGCTGTTTTTT. Its translation is CASSEGGTNTGELFF.

The rearrangement joins TRBV19 to TRBJ1-1, with D unclear. V was clipped by 6 bases and J by 5 bases, with 16 bases between them. CDR1 and CDR2 (germline): LNHDA, SQIVND (reference sequence). The CDR3 covers 14 residues. The CDR3 region has the DNA TGTGCCAGTAGCCCGCTCGGGGTTGGAACTGAAGCTTTCTTT. Amino acids: CASSPLGVGTEAFF.

The V gene is TRBV6-5, the J gene TRBJ1-2; 7 bases map to TRBD1. The trim removed 0 bases at V and 8 bases at J, leaving 3 bases unmatched. The CDR3 runs to 13 residues. Germline values: CDR1 MNHEY, CDR2 SVGAGI. In nucleotides, the CDR3 is TGTGCCAGCAGTTACTCCACAGGGGAAGGCTACACCTTC. It translates to CASSYSTGEGYTF.